This entry lists 17 T cell receptor beta chains sequenced from one sample in a study of blood T cell repertoires in COVID-19. Only in-frame clones appear in the TCRdb table, and some are missing; sequencing was by immunoSEQ multiplex PCR. Of approximately 83,000 clones in the sample, roughly 71% are singletons; the top ten hold about 10%. The sample consisted of peripheral blood. The receptors were gathered from an elderly woman with acute or convalescent COVID-19.

This chain links TRBV7-2 with TRBJ1-4; the D gene is possibly TRBD1 (5 bases). The length of the CDR3 is 14 residues. Germline V CDR1 and CDR2: SGHTA, FQGNSA. V lost 5 bases to trimming and J lost 8 bases, with 15 bases between them. The CDR3 DNA sequence: TGTGCCAGCAGCCCACAACAGACAGCGGAAAAACTGTTTTTT. Translated: CASSPQQTAEKLFF.

This clone was observed a few times. The rearrangement links TRBV29-1 to TRBJ2-7, with 10 bases fitting TRBD1. J lost 6 bases, V lost 6 bases, and 8 bases had no gene match. The CDR3 consists of 13 residues. Germline values: CDR1 SQVTM, CDR2 ANQGSEA. The CDR3 DNA reads as TGCAGCGTAGGACAGGGGGTAGGGCGCGAGCAGTACTTC. Protein: CSVGQGVGREQYF.

This clone was picked up one time. V usage is TRBV29-1 and J usage is TRBJ2-1, with 8 bases lining up with TRBD2. Unmatched junction bases numbered 3, after V lost 5 bases and J lost 9 bases. CDR1 is SQVTM and CDR2 is ANQGSEA in the germline V gene. The CDR3 is 11 residues long. CDR3 nucleotide sequence: TGCAGCGTTAACGGGGGGGGTGAGCAGTTCTTC. The encoded protein is CSVNGGGEQFF.

In its sample, this clone was seen once. The J gene is TRBJ1-6, the V gene TRBV6-5, with 8 bases matching TRBD1. The CDR3 totals 13 residues. Germline CDR1 reads MNHEY; CDR2 reads SVGAGI. V was pared by 7 bases and J by 7 bases, with 3 bases of the junction left unmatched. CDR3 nucleotide sequence: TGTGCCAGCATGCGGACAGGGAATTCACCCCTCCACTTT. As protein: CASMRTGNSPLHF.

The chain recombines TRBV6-4 with TRBJ1-2; TRBD1 matches 8 bases. The CDR3 loop spans 15 amino acids. The ends lost 9 bases at V and 7 bases at J; junction bases unmatched: 16. Looked up from germline, CDR1 is MRHNA and CDR2 is SNTAGT. As DNA, the CDR3 is TGTGCCAGTAAATCTGGTCCAGACAGGGGCGGTGGCTACACCTTC. Translating it yields CASKSGPDRGGGYTF.

On this clone: Other DNA sequences of this sample code for an identical CDR3. The V and J genes are TRBV19 and TRBJ1-5; the match to TRBD1 covers 10 bases. With 5 bases clipped from V and 2 bases from J, the junction kept 0 bases outside the gene matches. Germline V gene data show CDR1 as LNHDA and CDR2 as SQIVND (reference sequence). This CDR3 region has 14 residues. CDR3 in amino acids: CASSGTGGNQPQHF. CDR3 bases: TGTGCCAGTAGTGGGACAGGGGGCAATCAGCCCCAGCATTTT.

The CDR3 protein is CAWTRGPNQPQHF. In DNA form, the CDR3 reads TGTGCCTGGACGCGGGGGCCTAATCAGCCCCAGCATTTT. V gene TRBV30 combines with J gene TRBJ1-5; possible D gene TRBD1, 6 bases. The CDR3 has 13 residues. V shed 4 bases and J shed 4 bases, with 11 bases lying between them. Looked up from germline, CDR1 is GTSNPN and CDR2 is SVGIG (reference sequence). The full variable domain, completed using reference TRBV30 and TRBJ1-5, is SQTIHQWPATLVQPVGSPLSLECTVEGTSNPNLYWYRQAAGRGLQLLFYSVGIGQISSEVPQNLSASRPQDRQFILSSKKLLLSDSGFYLCAWTRGPNQPQHFGDGTRLSIL.

This CDR3 reads CASSPHRSGNTIYF. The CDR3 DNA sequence: TGTGCCAGCAGCCCTCACAGGAGTGGAAACACCATATATTTT. The gene calls are TRBV3-1 (or the pseudogene TRBV3-2) and TRBJ1-3, with D possibly being TRBD1 (5 bases). Germline CDR1 is LGHDT and CDR2 is YNNKEL (reference sequence). The CDR3 is made up of 14 amino acids. V was clipped by 4 bases and J by 3 bases, with 10 bases between them.

Here the CDR3 reads CASSLGAGEGNTIYF. CDR3 bases: TGTGCCAGCAGCTTAGGGGCAGGGGAAGGAAACACCATATATTTT. The rearrangement joins TRBV7-9 to TRBJ1-3; D might be TRBD1 (6 bases). Trimming pared 1 base from V and 4 bases from J, leaving 11 bases between. Germline CDR1 and CDR2: SEHNR and FQNEAQ (reference sequence). The CDR3 has 15 amino acids.

This clone was counted at least ten times. The V gene is TRBV30, the J gene TRBJ2-1; D not certain. Trimming shortened V by 0 bases and J by 5 bases, and 11 bases separated the two germline ends. There are 14 residues in the CDR3. Germline V gene data show CDR1 as GTSNPN and CDR2 as SVGIG (reference sequence). As DNA, the CDR3 is TGTGCCTGGAGTGTACTTCCGGTAGACAATGAGCAGTTCTTC. Protein product: CAWSVLPVDNEQFF.

V and J are TRBV4-1 and TRBJ2-7; no definite D call. From germline, CDR1 is MGHRA and CDR2 YSYEKL. This CDR3 has 15 amino acids. V lost 1 base to trimming and J lost 2 bases, with 12 bases between them. Here the CDR3 reads CASSQGAQSPYEQYF. The CDR3 DNA is TGCGCCAGCAGCCAAGGAGCTCAATCACCCTACGAGCAGTACTTC.

Here the CDR3 reads CASSQQGRGQPQHF. The CDR3 nucleotides are TGTGCCAGTAGTCAACAGGGACGCGGCCAGCCCCAGCATTTT. The J gene is TRBJ1-5, the V gene TRBV19; D is perhaps TRBD1 (6 bases). The CDR3 is 14 amino acids. Germline lookup yields CDR1 LNHDA and CDR2 SQIVND (reference sequence). Trimming took 5 bases from V and 7 from J, leaving 15 bases between them.

This clone has more than one count but fewer than ten. This chain connects TRBV11-2 to TRBJ1-6; the D gene is possibly TRBD1 (6 bases). The ends were cut back, 6 bases at V and 8 bases at J, with 14 bases in the middle. This CDR3 has 14 amino acids. Germline V gene lookup returns CDR1 SGHAT and CDR2 FQNNGV. CDR3 sequence: CASRQQGGHSPLHF. DNA for the CDR3: TGTGCCAGCAGGCAACAGGGTGGACATTCACCCCTCCACTTT.

This clone was observed a handful of times. This sequence joins TRBV5-1 and TRBJ2-2, with 7 bases aligning to TRBD1. Germline loops: CDR1 SGHRS, CDR2 YFSETQ. The V gene end was trimmed by 6 bases and the J gene end by 2 bases; junction bases not matched to a gene: 4. CDR3 length: 14 amino acids. As DNA, the CDR3 is TGCGCCAGCAAGGCAGGGGGAAACACCGGGGAGCTGTTTTTT. Translation gives CASKAGGNTGELFF.

The V gene is TRBV27, the J gene TRBJ2-7, with D perhaps TRBD2 (5 bases). The CDR3 is 13 residues long. CDR1 is MNHEY and CDR2 is SMNVEV in the germline V gene (reference sequence). The V gene lost 6 bases and the J gene lost 3 bases, with 12 bases spanning the gap. Here the CDR3 reads CASSDGLGYEQYF. In DNA, the CDR3 is TGTGCCAGCAGCGACGGACTCGGCTACGAGCAGTACTTC.

The chain carries TRBV7-9 and TRBJ1-2; no firm D call. Germline lookup yields CDR1 SEHNR and CDR2 FQNEAQ (reference sequence). The V end was cut by 2 bases, the J end by 4 bases, with 11 bases between. This CDR3 is 14 amino acids long. The DNA for the CDR3 is TGTGCCAGCAGCTTATCAGGTGCGGGCTATGGCTACACCTTC. Encoded protein: CASSLSGAGYGYTF.

The chain employs TRBV6-2 or TRBV6-3 and TRBJ2-7; weak D call: TRBD2 (6 bases). V lost 6 bases, J lost 4 bases, and 10 bases lay in between. The CDR3 covers 12 residues. The V gene's germline CDR1 is MNHEY and CDR2 SVGEGT. The CDR3 reads CASSATRYEQYF. CDR3 in DNA: TGTGCCAGCAGCGCGACTAGGTACGAGCAGTACTTC.